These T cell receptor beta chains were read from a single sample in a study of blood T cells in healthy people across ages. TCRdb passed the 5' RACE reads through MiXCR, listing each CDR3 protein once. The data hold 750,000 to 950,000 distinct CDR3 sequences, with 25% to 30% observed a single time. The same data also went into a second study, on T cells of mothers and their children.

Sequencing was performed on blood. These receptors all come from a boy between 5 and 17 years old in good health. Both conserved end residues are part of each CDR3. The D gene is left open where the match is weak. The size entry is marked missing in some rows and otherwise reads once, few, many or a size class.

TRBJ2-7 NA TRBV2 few CASSAGGDYEQYF TGTGCCAGCAGTGCGGGCGGGGACTACGAGCAGTACTTC
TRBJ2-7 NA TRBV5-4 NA CASSLESDLGEQYF TGTGCCAGCAGCTTGGAATCCGACCTAGGCGAGCAGTACTTC
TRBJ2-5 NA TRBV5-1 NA CASSLWSGRQETQHF TGCGCCAGCAGCCTGTGGAGCGGCCGCCAAGAGACCCAGCACTTC
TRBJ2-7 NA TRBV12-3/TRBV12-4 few CASSFQGYYEQYF TGTGCCAGCAGTTTCCAGGGGTACTACGAGCAGTACTTC
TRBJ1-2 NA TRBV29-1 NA CSVLNGYTF TGCAGCGTTCTAAATGGCTACACCTTC
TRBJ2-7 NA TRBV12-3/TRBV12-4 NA CASSVPYEQYF TGTGCCAGCAGTGTACCTTACGAGCAGTACTTC
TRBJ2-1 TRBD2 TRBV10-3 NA CAISPRTSGDSYNEQFF TGTGCCATCAGTCCGAGGACTAGCGGGGACTCCTACAATGAGCAGTTCTTC
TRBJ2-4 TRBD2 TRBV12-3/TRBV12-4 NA CASSPSGGPQNIQYF TGTGCCAGCAGTCCTAGCGGGGGCCCTCAAAACATTCAGTACTTC
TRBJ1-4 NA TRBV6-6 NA CASTNSVPREKLFF TGTGCCAGCACGAACAGCGTACCAAGGGAAAAACTGTTTTTT
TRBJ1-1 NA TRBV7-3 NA CASSPSAGAEASF TGTGCCAGCAGCCCATCGGCGGGTGCTGAAGCTTCCTTT
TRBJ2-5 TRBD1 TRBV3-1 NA CASSQVAGTGGETQYF TGTGCCAGCAGCCAAGTGGCAGGGACAGGGGGAGAGACCCAGTACTTC
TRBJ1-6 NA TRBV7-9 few CASSLNRDSPLHF TGTGCCAGCAGCTTAAACAGGGATTCACCCCTCCACTTT
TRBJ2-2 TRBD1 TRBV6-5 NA CASSILGTGRNTGELFF TGTGCCAGCAGTATCCTCGGGACAGGGAGAAACACCGGGGAGCTGTTTTTT
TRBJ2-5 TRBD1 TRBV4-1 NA CASSQEPGQGVQEQYF TGCGCCAGCAGCCAAGAACCGGGACAGGGTGTGCAAGAGCAGTACTTC
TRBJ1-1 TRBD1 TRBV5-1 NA CASSRDRVYTEAFF TGCGCCAGCAGCAGGGACAGGGTTTACACTGAAGCTTTCTTT
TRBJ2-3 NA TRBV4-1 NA CASSHIDSSSTDTQYF TGCGCCAGCAGCCATATAGACAGTTCTAGCACAGATACGCAGTATTTT
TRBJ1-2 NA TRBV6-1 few CASSEAVGASYGYTF TGTGCCAGCAGTGAAGCGGTGGGTGCCTCGTATGGCTACACCTTC
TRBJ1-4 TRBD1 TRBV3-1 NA CASSQDRDRGLVKGLFF TGTGCCAGCAGCCAAGATCGGGACAGGGGGCTTGTGAAAGGACTGTTTTTT
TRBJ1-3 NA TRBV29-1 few CSVRGGGNTIYF TGCAGCGTTCGCGGGGGTGGAAACACCATATATTTT
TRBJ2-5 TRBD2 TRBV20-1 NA CSARAHGGVPKETQYF TGCAGTGCTAGAGCCCACGGGGGGGTCCCGAAAGAGACCCAGTACTTC
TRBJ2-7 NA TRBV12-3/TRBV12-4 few CASSYQPGPLEQYF TGTGCCAGCAGTTACCAACCGGGACCCCTCGAGCAGTACTTC
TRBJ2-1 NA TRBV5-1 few CASRDGVNNEQFF TGCGCCAGCAGGGACGGGGTGAACAATGAGCAGTTCTTC
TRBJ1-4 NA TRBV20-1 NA CSARDARAANEKLFF TGCAGTGCTAGAGATGCCCGGGCGGCTAATGAAAAACTGTTTTTT
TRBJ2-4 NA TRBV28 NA CASSHQGPGIQYF TGTGCCAGCAGTCACCAGGGCCCGGGCATTCAGTACTTC
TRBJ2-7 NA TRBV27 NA CASSPNGGHEQYF TGTGCCAGCAGTCCAAACGGTGGGCACGAGCAGTACTTC
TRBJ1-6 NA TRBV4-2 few CASTWGGNSPLHF TGTGCCAGCACCTGGGGGGGGAATTCACCCCTCCACTTT
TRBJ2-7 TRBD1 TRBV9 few CASSVQGDRAYEQYF TGTGCCAGCAGCGTACAGGGGGACAGGGCCTACGAGCAGTACTTC
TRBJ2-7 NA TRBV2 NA CASSEVLGAYEQYF TGTGCCAGCAGTGAAGTTTTAGGGGCCTACGAGCAGTACTTC
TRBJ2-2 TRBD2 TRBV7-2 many CASSREGTSRIGELFF TGTGCCAGCAGTCGGGAGGGGACTAGTCGGATCGGGGAGCTGTTTTTT
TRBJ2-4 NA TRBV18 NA CASSPKEEGRMGTAKNIQYF TGTGCCAGCTCACCTAAGGAAGAAGGCAGGATGGGGACAGCCAAAAACATTCAGTACTTC
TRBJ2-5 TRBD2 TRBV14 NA CASSQQTSGGAEETQYF TGTGCCAGCAGCCAACAAACTAGCGGGGGGGCCGAAGAGACCCAGTACTTC
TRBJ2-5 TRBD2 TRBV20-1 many CSALTPSGSRETQYF TGCAGTGCCCTTACCCCTAGCGGGTCCCGGGAGACCCAGTACTTC
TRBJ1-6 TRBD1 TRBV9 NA CASSGGQYNSPLHF TGTGCCAGCAGCGGGGGACAGTATAATTCACCCCTCCACTTT
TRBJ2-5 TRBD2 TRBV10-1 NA CASNRTSGVLETQYF TGCGCCAGCAACAGGACTAGCGGGGTCCTTGAGACCCAGTACTTC
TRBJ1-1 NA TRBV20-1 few CSANPSGVSNTEAFF TGCAGTGCTAACCCCTCGGGGGTTTCCAACACTGAAGCTTTCTTT
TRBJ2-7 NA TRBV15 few CATSRAPGVREQYF TGTGCCACCAGCAGAGCTCCAGGGGTCCGCGAGCAGTACTTC
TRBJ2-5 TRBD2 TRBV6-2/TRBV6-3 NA CASSPHSGGGETQYF TGTGCCAGCAGCCCTCATAGCGGGGGTGGAGAGACCCAGTACTTC
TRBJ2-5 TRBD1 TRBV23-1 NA CASTEDRGEETQYF TGCGCCAGCACCGAAGACAGGGGGGAAGAGACCCAGTACTTC
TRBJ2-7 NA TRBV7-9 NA CASSLAPREQYF TGTGCCAGCAGCTTAGCCCCACGCGAGCAGTACTTC
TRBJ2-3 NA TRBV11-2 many CASSLTDTDTQYF TGTGCCAGCAGCTTGACAGACACAGATACGCAGTATTTT
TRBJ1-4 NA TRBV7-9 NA CASSLGNNNEKLFF TGTGCCAGCAGCCTGGGGAACAATAATGAAAAACTGTTTTTT